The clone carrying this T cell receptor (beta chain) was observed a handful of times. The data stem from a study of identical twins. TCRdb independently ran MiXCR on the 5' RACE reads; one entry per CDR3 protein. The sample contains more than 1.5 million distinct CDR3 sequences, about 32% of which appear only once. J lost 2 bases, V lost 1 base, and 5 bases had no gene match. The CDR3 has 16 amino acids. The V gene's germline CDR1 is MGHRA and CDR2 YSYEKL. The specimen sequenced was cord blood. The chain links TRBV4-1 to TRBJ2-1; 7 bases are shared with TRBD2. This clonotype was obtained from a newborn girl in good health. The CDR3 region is CASSQGAGATYNEQFF. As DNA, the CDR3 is TGCGCCAGCAGCCAAGGGGCGGGAGCTACCTACAATGAGCAGTTCTTC.